This T cell receptor beta chain was documented in a study of shared clonotypes between healthy human individuals. Germline lookup yields CDR1 MGHDK and CDR2 SYGVNS. The length of the CDR3 is 12 residues. The V end lost 4 bases, the J end lost 7 bases, and 8 bases lay between the germline ends. Repertoires were generated with immunoSEQ multiplex PCR, while TCRdb's copy carries only in-frame clones and drops some. The sample consists of fewer than 850,000 clones, about 96% of them appearing once. The naive CD8 fraction comprised CD45RO-negative cells positively selected for CCR7 and excluded terminally differentiated effector memory CD45RA+ cells.

Sequences were obtained from naive CD8+ T cells sorted from blood. The chain couples TRBV25-1 to TRBJ2-1; no definite D call. The TCR was taken from a young man in good health. As DNA, the CDR3 is TGTGCCAGCAGTGCAGCTTCAAATGAGCAGTTCTTC. Its protein is CASSAASNEQFF.